This T cell receptor (beta chain) was identified in a study of T cell responses to AZD1222 COVID-19 vaccine (dated by TCRdb to the early 2020s). At the level of the whole study: TCR sequencing covered roughly 230 trial participants: about 210 given two doses of AZD1222 and about 26 given two doses of MenACWY control vaccine. Trial participants were enrolled by age into subgroups of 18-55, 56-69 and 70-plus years, and around 150, 28 and 57 TCR-sequenced participants, respectively, were included in these subgroups.

On this clone itself: Its antigen has not been determined. One base away there is no much larger clone; base qualities are not given.

The CDR3 regions of human TCRbeta chains were analyzed by immunosequencing. The original pipeline was this. Repertoire TCRs were matched against a reference library of SARS-CoV-2-specific TCRs generated with the MIRA antigen-specificity platform. Breadth was defined as the fraction of unique TCRs that were SARS-CoV-2-associated. Depth was defined as the fraction of total T cells that were SARS-CoV-2-associated. Using the MIRA data, each spike-specific TCR was assigned both to the spike region to which the TCR was reactive and to a CD4 or CD8 class. Log10-transformed breadth and depth values were compared by one-way ANOVA with Sidak's multiple comparisons tests. What TCRdb holds here is the immuneACCESS table cut down to in-frame rearrangements. Part of the clones is not present; checked against another copy, under half of the missing clones reflect an unresolved V gene, and the others are unexplained. The V and J calls and clone size come from that table; D and trimming were worked out from the DNA. The sample table shows tens of thousands of clones, and around three quarters are seen once. Of the sample, 40% to 55% falls within the top ten clones.

What the study reported, not specific to this receptor: Most participants were white British and females outnumbered males, and the authors suggested that clonal diversity may have been underestimated. The whole spike protein was spanned by vaccine-associated CD4 TCRs, and dominant responses were seen in regions 160-218 and 743-854. Because no samples from the day 14 peak response were available, repertoires could be characterized only after the peak T cell response. After two AZD1222 doses, spike-specific TCR breadth and depth were significantly higher than at day 0 and than in MenACWY recipients. The 56-69-year group was small, and its depth increase did not reach significance, likely because of low power. Only a handful of AZD1222 recipients were SARS-CoV-2 seropositive at baseline, limiting conclusions about previously exposed vaccinees. Reportedly, almost half of the unique spike-specific TCRs recognized epitopes lying outside the regions that are mutated in the B.1.351 and B.1.1.7 variants.

This sample's time point label indicates: about 28 days (+/-7) after the second vaccine dose. Because spike-specific TCR depth and breadth did not differ between the two schedules, AZD1222 recipients who got a second dose at roughly 4 weeks were pooled with those who got a second dose at roughly 12 weeks. Vaccinee samples came from UK trials COV001 and COV002, including a single-blind randomized controlled phase 2/3 trial of AZD1222 (ChAdOx1 nCoV-19) in healthy adults. Trial participant PBMC samples were collected at day 0 and day 28 after the second dose for TCRbeta chain sequencing. Specimen: peripheral blood, collected 28 days after the second AZD1222 dose. The receptor was derived from an adult who received the AZD1222 COVID-19 vaccine.

The DNA sequence is TGTGCCTGGAGTGTACGGTCCGGAGGCTACACCTTC. Its protein is CAWSVRSGGYTF. The sequence joins TRBV30 to TRBJ1-2; the D gene assignment is ambiguous. CDR1 and CDR2 (GTSNPN, SVGIG) derive from the germline V gene (reference sequence). The CDR3 starts with the cysteine, ends with the phenylalanine, and has 12 residues. The sequence is cut down to CDR3 DNA, 36 bases in frame from base 1. Between the V and J ends, shortened by 0 bases and 8 bases respectively, the junction contains 10 bases.